A selection of T cell receptor beta chains follows, all from one sample in a study of CD8 T cells in Susac syndrome. TCRdb re-analysed the immunoSEQ multiplex PCR reads in MiXCR, keeping a single row per CDR3 protein. The sample lists about 120,000 distinct CDR3 sequences; about 92% were seen once. The source material was CD4+ T cells from PBMCs. Receptors were obtained from a human donor with multiple sclerosis. Each CDR3 is given with its conserved first and last residue. D genes are given only for firm matches. Some rows mark clone size as missing; the rest say once, few, many or name a class of expanded clone.

>TRBJ2-3|TRBD1|-|TRBV2
CASRSQGIADTQYF
TGTGCCAGCAGATCACAGGGGATCGCAGATACGCAGTATTTT
>TRBJ2-6|TRBD1|-|TRBV7-9
CASSPGQKSSGANVLTF
TGTGCCAGCAGCCCGGGACAGAAGAGCTCTGGGGCCAACGTCCTGACTTTC
>TRBJ1-6|-|-|TRBV9
CASRSSYNSPLHF
TGTGCCAGCAGGAGCTCCTATAATTCACCCCTCCACTTT
>TRBJ2-2|TRBD1|-|TRBV5-4
CASSYRGRTNTGELFF
TGTGCCAGCAGCTACAGGGGGCGAACGAACACCGGGGAGCTGTTTTTT
>TRBJ2-3|TRBD1|-|TRBV11-2
CASSGQGSDTQYF
TGTGCCAGCAGCGGACAGGGATCAGATACGCAGTATTTT
>TRBJ2-3|TRBD1|-|TRBV6-6
CASSYLRQGEDTQYF
TGTGCCAGCAGTTACCTGAGACAGGGTGAAGATACGCAGTATTTT
>TRBJ2-7|TRBD1|-|TRBV7-9
CASSSGTGTYEQYF
TGTGCCAGCAGCTCAGGGACAGGCACCTACGAGCAGTACTTC
>TRBJ1-5|-|-|TRBV6-6
CASSYGGGGNQPQHF
TGTGCCAGCAGTTACGGGGGAGGAGGCAATCAGCCCCAGCATTTT
>TRBJ1-6|TRBD1|-|TRBV6-5
CASSYSSPGGSYNSPLHF
TGTGCCAGCAGTTACTCATCTCCAGGGGGCTCCTATAATTCACCCCTCCACTTT
>TRBJ2-2|TRBD1|-|TRBV12-3/TRBV12-4
CASGRPQGTGELFF
TGTGCCAGCGGACGCCCACAGGGGACCGGGGAGCTGTTTTTT
>TRBJ2-7|-|-|TRBV30
CAWSRRRAEQYF
TGTGCCTGGAGTAGGAGGAGGGCCGAGCAGTACTTC
>TRBJ1-1|-|-|TRBV2
CARSSQMNTEAFF
TGTGCCAGATCGAGTCAGATGAACACTGAAGCTTTCTTT
>TRBJ2-1|-|-|TRBV19
CASSISGGGSYNEQFF
TGTGCCAGTAGTATATCGGGGGGCGGCTCCTACAATGAGCAGTTCTTC
>TRBJ1-1|-|-|TRBV5-1
CASSLGLGENTEAFF
TGCGCCAGCAGCTTGGGCCTCGGCGAGAACACTGAAGCTTTCTTT
>TRBJ1-1|-|-|TRBV14
CASHRWNTEAFF
TGTGCCAGTCATCGGTGGAATACTGAAGCTTTCTTT
>TRBJ2-1|-|-|TRBV30
CAWSVRGLSYNEQFF
TGTGCCTGGAGTGTAAGGGGGTTGTCCTACAATGAGCAGTTCTTC
>TRBJ2-7|-|-|TRBV7-8
CASSRNGRSYEQYF
TGTGCCAGCAGCCGAAATGGGCGGTCCTACGAGCAGTACTTC
>TRBJ1-5|-|-|TRBV12-3/TRBV12-4
CASSTSGGDQPQHF
TGTGCCAGCAGTACATCCGGGGGCGACCAGCCCCAGCATTTT
>TRBJ1-2|-|-|TRBV12-3/TRBV12-4
CASSYWTRDGYTF
TGTGCCAGCAGTTATTGGACGCGGGATGGCTACACCTTC
>TRBJ1-6|-|-|TRBV7-6
CASSPNRAGNSPLHF
TGTGCCAGCAGCCCAAACAGGGCCGGTAATTCACCCCTCCACTTT
>TRBJ2-1|TRBD1|-|TRBV5-1
CASSGGQVYNEQFF
TGCGCCAGCAGCGGGGGACAGGTCTACAATGAGCAGTTCTTC
>TRBJ2-7|-|-|TRBV5-1
CASSLLRGGPYEQYF
TGCGCCAGCAGCCTACTTAGGGGAGGCCCCTACGAGCAGTACTTC
>TRBJ2-1|-|-|TRBV12-5
CASGLVGTSYNEQFF
TGTGCTAGTGGTTTGGTTGGGACTTCCTACAATGAGCAGTTCTTC
>TRBJ2-1|TRBD1|-|TRBV15
CATSREGQGAPYNEQFF
TGTGCCACCAGCAGAGAGGGACAGGGGGCCCCCTACAATGAGCAGTTCTTC
>TRBJ1-5|TRBD1|-|TRBV7-2
CASSPRTGHNQPQHF
TGTGCCAGCAGCCCCAGGACAGGACACAATCAGCCCCAGCATTTT
>TRBJ1-2|-|-|TRBV30
CAWSPLAVDYGYTF
TGTGCCTGGAGTCCATTGGCCGTGGACTATGGCTACACCTTC
>TRBJ2-3|-|-|TRBV7-8
CASSRARGVSTDTQYF
TGTGCCAGCAGCCGGGCCAGGGGGGTTAGCACAGATACGCAGTATTTT
>TRBJ2-7|TRBD1|-|TRBV20-1
CSASSGGEVSYEQYF
TGCAGTGCTAGCTCAGGGGGTGAAGTCTCCTACGAGCAGTACTTC
>TRBJ1-2|-|-|TRBV29-1
CSVEKGSSAAGGYTF
TGCAGCGTTGAGAAGGGTTCCTCAGCGGCGGGTGGCTACACCTTC
>TRBJ1-1|TRBD1|-|TRBV6-2/TRBV6-3
CASNRGTDTEAFF
TGTGCCAGCAACAGGGGGACCGACACTGAAGCTTTCTTT
>TRBJ2-2|-|once|TRBV5-1
CASSPEGGRTGELFF
TGCGCCAGCAGCCCCGAGGGGGGGCGCACCGGGGAGCTGTTTTTT
>TRBJ1-5|-|-|TRBV5-1
CASSLETGNQPQHF
TGCGCCAGCAGCTTGGAGACAGGCAATCAGCCCCAGCATTTT